This entry lists 20 T cell receptor beta chains sequenced from one sample in a study of blood T cell repertoires in COVID-19. Sequencing was performed with immunoSEQ multiplex PCR; in TCRdb, only in-frame clones are kept and a portion is missing. Among about 170,000 clones listed, just over 90% were seen once. Sequenced material: peripheral blood. The origin of the receptors is a young man with COVID-19, enrolled during active disease.

The chain links TRBV2 to TRBJ2-7, with TRBD1 identical over 9 bases. The CDR3 is 14 residues long. Germline loops: CDR1 SNHLY, CDR2 FYNNEI. Trimming cost V 9 bases and J 4 bases; bases outside gene matches: 10. CDR3 sequence reads: CARSEEQGAYEQYF. The CDR3 DNA reads TGTGCCAGGTCAGAGGAACAGGGGGCTTACGAGCAGTACTTC.

The rearrangement uses TRBV5-1 and TRBJ2-7, with 8 bases that match TRBD1. Per germline, CDR1 SGHRS and CDR2 YFSETQ. After removal of 2 bases from V and 4 bases from J, the junction contained 5 bases not matched to a gene. This CDR3 spans 14 amino acids. The chain's CDR3 is CASSFQGAGYEQYF. The CDR3 nucleotides are TGCGCCAGCAGCTTTCAGGGGGCAGGGTACGAGCAGTACTTC.

The V and J genes are TRBV30 and TRBJ1-6; D not resolved. This CDR3 is built from 13 residues. Per germline, CDR1 GTSNPN and CDR2 SVGIG (reference sequence). Trimming left V 2 bases short and J 7 bases short, with 9 bases between. The CDR3: CAWSSGGNSPLHF. The CDR3 DNA sequence: TGTGCCTGGAGTTCCGGAGGGAATTCACCCCTCCACTTT. The full variable domain, completed using reference TRBV30 and TRBJ1-6, is SQTIHQWPATLVQPVGSPLSLECTVEGTSNPNLYWYRQAAGRGLQLLFYSVGIGQISSEVPQNLSASRPQDRQFILSSKKLLLSDSGFYLCAWSSGGNSPLHFGNGTRLTVT.

The V and J genes are TRBV19 and TRBJ2-3; no reliable D call. V was clipped by 3 bases and J by 8 bases, with 9 bases between them. In germline, CDR1 is LNHDA, CDR2 SQIVND (reference sequence). The CDR3 consists of 12 residues. The DNA of the CDR3 is TGTGCCAGTAGTATGTTTTCTACTACGCAGTATTTT. Translated, it gives CASSMFSTTQYF.

The rearrangement uses TRBV7-8 and TRBJ2-4; tentative D call: TRBD1 (7 bases). The CDR3 has 12 amino acids. Trimming pared 5 bases from V and 8 bases from J, leaving 10 bases between. Germline CDR1 and CDR2: SGHVS and FQNEAQ. This chain's CDR3 is CASSPGGYIQYF. The CDR3 bases are TGTGCCAGCAGCCCAGGGGGGTACATTCAGTACTTC.

The chain has TRBV10-1 and TRBJ1-1; 9 bases are shared with TRBD1. J gave up 3 bases and V 2 bases, and 4 bases lay outside the gene matches. Germline assignment: CDR1 WNHNN and CDR2 SYGVQD (reference sequence). The CDR3 contains 15 residues. The CDR3 protein is CASSEGTGYDTEAFF. Here the CDR3 DNA reads TGCGCCAGCAGTGAGGGGACAGGGTATGACACTGAAGCTTTCTTT.

The CDR3 protein is CASSQQDRAKDTQYF. The CDR3 DNA sequence: TGCGCCAGCAGCCAACAGGACAGGGCGAAAGATACGCAGTATTTT. This chain uses TRBV4-3 with TRBJ2-3, with 8 positions matching TRBD1. The junction had 6 bases not matched to a gene; V was cut back by 2 bases and J by 5 bases. CDR3 length: 15 residues. Germline V gives CDR1 LGHNA, CDR2 YSLEER.

Points on this clone: The junction shows a germline mismatch at one end, possibly a read error. The chain links TRBV7-9 to TRBJ1-4, with D hard to call. CDR1 is SEHNR and CDR2 is FQNEAQ in the germline V gene (reference sequence). CDR3 size: 14 residues. CDR3: CASSLNSANEKLLF. CDR3 nucleotides: TGTGCCAGCAGCCTGAACAGTGCTAATGAAAAACTGCTTTTT.

The chain recombines TRBV27 with TRBJ2-5, with no clear D. Trimming stripped 4 bases from V and 7 bases from J, with 7 bases between. The CDR3 is made up of 11 amino acids. Germline lookup yields CDR1 MNHEY and CDR2 SMNVEV (reference sequence). The CDR3 DNA sequence: TGTGCCAGCAGTTCCGGCGGGACCCAGTACTTC. It specifies CASSSGGTQYF.

The J gene is TRBJ2-1, the V gene TRBV7-9; 10 positions agree with TRBD2. The V gene end was trimmed by 4 bases and the J gene end by 4 bases; junction bases not matched to a gene: 7. This CDR3 has 16 amino acids. The germline V gene encodes CDR1 SEHNR and CDR2 FQNEAQ (reference sequence). CDR3 bases: TGTGCCAGCAGCTCCCTAGCGGGAGTAACGTACAATGAGCAGTTCTTC. Protein: CASSSLAGVTYNEQFF.

The genes are TRBV2 and TRBJ1-5; TRBD1 agrees at 10 bases. V was clipped by 6 bases and J by 4 bases; unmatched bases: 6. This CDR3 contains 15 residues. Germline CDR1 is SNHLY and CDR2 is FYNNEI. CDR3 DNA sequence: TGTGCCAGCAGAAAGACAGGGGGCGCGAATCAGCCCCAGCATTTT. Translated, it gives CASRKTGGANQPQHF.

V is TRBV9 and J is TRBJ1-2; D perhaps matches TRBD1 (6 bases). This CDR3 is built from 17 residues. In germline, CDR1 is SGDLS, CDR2 YYNGEE. The germline V and J ends were trimmed by 2 bases and 2 bases, with 19 bases remaining between them. The CDR3 protein is CASSVPQGSESNYGYTF. CDR3 DNA sequence: TGTGCCAGCAGCGTCCCGCAGGGGAGTGAGTCCAACTATGGCTACACCTTC.

J is TRBJ2-7 and V is TRBV29-1, with unresolved D. Germline-derived CDR1 and CDR2 are SQVTM and ANQGSEA. The CDR3 is 12 amino acids. V was shortened by 3 bases and J by 0 bases, with 6 bases between the two germline ends. The DNA of the CDR3 is TGCAGCGTTGAGGAGAGCTCCTACGAGCAGTACTTC. Translated, it gives CSVEESSYEQYF.

J is TRBJ2-7 and V is TRBV5-1; 7 nucleotides align to TRBD1. The CDR3 sequence is 15 residues long. The junction had 7 bases not matched to a gene; V was cut back by 4 bases and J by 0 bases. Germline V gene data show CDR1 as SGHRS and CDR2 as YFSETQ. CDR3 region: CASSQGQHSSYEQYF. In DNA form, the CDR3 reads TGCGCCAGCAGCCAGGGACAGCATAGCTCCTACGAGCAGTACTTC.

The gene calls are TRBV27 and TRBJ2-5; tentative D call: TRBD2 (6 bases). Germline-derived CDR1 and CDR2 are MNHEY and SMNVEV (reference sequence). Trimming removed 3 bases from V and 3 bases from J, with 14 bases in between. The CDR3 loop spans 15 amino acids. The CDR3 loop is CASSFLAASEETQYF. The CDR3, as DNA: TGTGCCAGCAGTTTCTTAGCGGCCTCGGAAGAGACCCAGTACTTC.

The rearrangement uses TRBV12-5 and TRBJ2-1; TRBD2 matches at 8 bases. Trimming removed 0 bases from V and 9 bases from J; junction bases left unmatched: 10. CDR1 LGHNT and CDR2 FRNRAP come from the germline V gene. The length of the CDR3 is 16 residues. CDR3 region: CASGLVGQGTRAEQFF. DNA for the CDR3: TGTGCTAGTGGTTTGGTAGGGCAGGGGACTAGGGCTGAGCAGTTCTTC.

The rearrangement uses TRBV2 and TRBJ2-5; D is possibly TRBD1 (7 bases). V lost 7 bases to trimming and J lost 13 bases, with 40 bases between them. In germline, CDR1 is SNHLY, CDR2 FYNNEI. The CDR3 spans 19 residues. CDR3 nucleotide sequence: TGTGCCAGCACTCTCAGCGTTCAGGGGGAGGCTGATCTACTTTGGAGGTGGTACTTC. It translates to CASTLSVQGEADLLWRWYF.

The genes are TRBV21-1 and TRBJ2-5; the table's D call TRBD1 went unverified against the DNA. TRBV21-1 is assigned pseudogene status. The CDR3 sequence is 14 residues long. The CDR3 DNA follows: TGTGCCAGCGCGGACAGGGGGCCGGGAGAGACCCAGTACTTC. Translated: CASADRGPGETQYF.

This clone was recorded only once. CDR3 sequence reads: CASVQGGNQPQHF. For the CDR3, the DNA is TGTGCCAGCGTACAGGGGGGGAATCAGCCCCAGCATTTT. The genes are TRBV7-9 and TRBJ1-5; 8 positions agree with TRBD1. V was clipped by 8 bases and J by 4 bases; unmatched bases: 4. The CDR3 spans 13 residues. Per the germline V gene, CDR1 is SEHNR and CDR2 is FQNEAQ (reference sequence).

The chain uses TRBV6-2 or TRBV6-3 and TRBJ1-3, with a tentative D call TRBD1 (5 bases). CDR1 is MNHEY and CDR2 is SVGEGT in the germline V gene. V lost 2 bases and J lost 2, with 7 bases in between. The CDR3 is made up of 14 amino acids. The chain's CDR3 is CASSYGAAGNTIYF. DNA for the CDR3: TGTGCCAGCAGTTACGGGGCAGCTGGAAACACCATATATTTT.